This TCR beta chain was recorded in a study of blood T cell repertoires in COVID-19 (dated by TCRdb to 2018 to 2021). In the study overall: Collaborator samples came from the United States, Italy and Spain and covered acute and convalescent phases of COVID-19. The material from the prospective study consisted of cDNA or gDNA derived from T cells, B-cell-depleted T cells, or PBMCs. Subjects who had been exposed to COVID-19, were actively infected with it, or had recovered from it provided the deeply sampled blood TCRbeta repertoires that made up the dataset. The repertoires were released in a freely available public database meant as a resource for research on the immune response to SARS-CoV-2. Samples were obtained from the ongoing ImmuneRACE study (first 160 participants) and from over 1,000 subjects provided by 6 global collaborators. Sample metadata almost always included a de-identified subject ID, COVID-19 status, age in years and sex. Where available, HLA class I and class II types were taken from metadata supplied by the sample provider and were not determined by assay-based typing. Points the paper makes about the study in general: The quantity of clinical and demographic metadata differed by source and by participant and was supplied without curation.

On this clone: Its antigen remains undetermined. No quality values exist for individual bases; no much larger clone is one base distant.

TCRbeta CDR3 regions were amplified from genomic DNA using the immunoSEQ Assay, a bias-controlled multiplex PCR. In the paper's pipeline: The number of nucleated cells in each sample was estimated from the amplification of reference gene primers within the assay. To quantify the absolute abundance of each unique TCRbeta CDR3 rearrangement, sequence reads were collapsed and filtered. For each sample, productive Simpson clonality was calculated by taking the square root of Simpson's diversity index across productive rearrangements. TCRdb took this table from immuneACCESS and kept in-frame rearrangements with V and J called. Such tables lack part of the clones; where checked against another copy, unresolved V genes explain under half of the gap, and the rest is unexplained. V and J calls and clone size are as listed in that table; D and trimming were resolved from the DNA. The sample profile shows approximately 260,000 clones; 80% to 95% of them were found once. The ten most abundant clones make up about 1.9% of the sample.

Participants in the prospective study were aged 18 to 89 years, lived in 20 to 30 United States geographic areas, and enrolled through a virtual design. In the prospective study, cohorts were assigned on the basis of participant-reported clinical history obtained from a screening survey and a study questionnaire. ImmuneRACE Cohort 3 recovered participants were defined by two consecutive negative NP/OP PCR tests, healthcare professional clearance, or symptom resolution. Mobile phlebotomists in the prospective study collected whole blood, serum and a nasopharyngeal or oropharyngeal swab from every participant. Over a roughly two-month period, participants in the prospective study had the option of providing additional blood draws and questionnaires. Before DNA extraction, prospective study blood samples were shipped either frozen or at room temperature. CDR3 length: 13 amino acids, cysteine to phenylalanine. The CDR3 DNA has 39 bases and is translated from base 1. V is shortened by 7 bases, J by 1 base, and the region joining them spans 10 bases. In the germline V gene, CDR1 corresponds to SNHLY and CDR2 to FYNNEI.

Sequencing was performed on PBMCs or T cells enriched from blood (not recorded which). This clonotype was obtained from a woman aged 18-30 years who had recovered from COVID-19. The sequence is built from TRBV2 and TRBJ1-1, and TRBD1 may be the D gene, going by 5 matching bases. CDR3 region: CASIRVQNTEAFF. The bases read TGTGCCAGCATCAGGGTCCAGAACACTGAAGCTTTCTTT.